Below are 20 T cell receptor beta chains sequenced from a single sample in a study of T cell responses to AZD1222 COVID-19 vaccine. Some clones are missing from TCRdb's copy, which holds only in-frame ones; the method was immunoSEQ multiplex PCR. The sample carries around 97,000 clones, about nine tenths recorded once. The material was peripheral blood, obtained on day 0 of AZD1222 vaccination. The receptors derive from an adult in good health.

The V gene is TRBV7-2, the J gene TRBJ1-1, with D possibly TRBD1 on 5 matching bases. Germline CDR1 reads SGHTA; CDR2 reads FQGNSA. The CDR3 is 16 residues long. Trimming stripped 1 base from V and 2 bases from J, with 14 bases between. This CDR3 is CASSLVFGGLNTEAFF. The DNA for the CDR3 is TGTGCCAGCAGCTTAGTATTCGGGGGACTTAACACTGAAGCTTTCTTT.

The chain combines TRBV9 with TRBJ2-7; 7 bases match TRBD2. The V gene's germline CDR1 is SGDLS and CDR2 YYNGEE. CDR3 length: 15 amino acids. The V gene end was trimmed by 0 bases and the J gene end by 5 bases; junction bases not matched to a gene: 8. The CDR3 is CASSVEGLVSHEQYF. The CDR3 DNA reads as TGTGCCAGCAGCGTAGAAGGACTAGTTTCCCACGAGCAGTACTTC.

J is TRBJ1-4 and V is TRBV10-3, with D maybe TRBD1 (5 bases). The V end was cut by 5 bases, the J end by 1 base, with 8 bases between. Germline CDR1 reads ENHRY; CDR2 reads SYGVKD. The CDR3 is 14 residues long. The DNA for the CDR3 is TGTGCCATCAGTCAGGGAGAAACTAATGAAAAACTGTTTTTT. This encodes CAISQGETNEKLFF.

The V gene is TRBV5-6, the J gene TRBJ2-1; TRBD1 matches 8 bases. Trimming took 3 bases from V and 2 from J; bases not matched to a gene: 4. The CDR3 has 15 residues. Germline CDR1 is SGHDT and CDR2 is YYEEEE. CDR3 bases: TGTGCCAGCAGCTCCGGACAGGGAGCCTACAATGAGCAGTTCTTC. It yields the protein CASSSGQGAYNEQFF. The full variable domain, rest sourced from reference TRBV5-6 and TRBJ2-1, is DAGVTQSPTHLIKTRGQQVTLRCSPKSGHDTVSWYQQALGQGPQFIFQYYEEEERQRGNFPDRFSGHQFPNYSSELNVNALLLGDSALYLCASSSGQGAYNEQFFGPGTRLTVL.

The CDR3 sequence: CASSQGPILYEQYF. CDR3 nucleotides: TGTGCCAGCAGCCAGGGGCCAATTCTCTACGAGCAGTACTTC. V is TRBV11-1 and J is TRBJ2-7; D may be TRBD1 (6 bases). Germline V lookup: CDR1 SGHAT, CDR2 FQDESV (reference sequence). The CDR3 extends over 14 amino acids. V was clipped by 5 bases and J by 3 bases, with 14 bases between them.

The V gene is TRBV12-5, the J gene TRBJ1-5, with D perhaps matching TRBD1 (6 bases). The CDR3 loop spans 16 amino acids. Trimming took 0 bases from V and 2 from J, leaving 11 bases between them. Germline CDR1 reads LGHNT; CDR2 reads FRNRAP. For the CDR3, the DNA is TGTGCTAGTGGTTTGGTAGACAGGAAAGGCAATCAGCCCCAGCATTTT. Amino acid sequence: CASGLVDRKGNQPQHF.

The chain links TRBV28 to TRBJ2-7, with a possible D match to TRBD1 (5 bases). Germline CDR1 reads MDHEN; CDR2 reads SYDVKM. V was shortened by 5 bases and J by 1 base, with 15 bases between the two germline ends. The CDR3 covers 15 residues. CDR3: CASSMNKGQSYEQYF. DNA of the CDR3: TGTGCCAGCAGTATGAACAAGGGGCAATCCTACGAGCAGTACTTC.

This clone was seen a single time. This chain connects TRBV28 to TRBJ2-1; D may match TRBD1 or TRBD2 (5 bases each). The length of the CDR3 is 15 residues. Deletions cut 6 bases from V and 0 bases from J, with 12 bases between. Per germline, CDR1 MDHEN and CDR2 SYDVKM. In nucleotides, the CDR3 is TGTGCCAGCAGATGGGGACCCCTCTCCTACAATGAGCAGTTCTTC. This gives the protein CASRWGPLSYNEQFF.

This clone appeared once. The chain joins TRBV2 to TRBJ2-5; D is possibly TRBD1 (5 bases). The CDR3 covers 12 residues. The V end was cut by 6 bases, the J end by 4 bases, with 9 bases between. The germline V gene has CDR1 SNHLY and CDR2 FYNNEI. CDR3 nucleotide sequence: TGTGCCAGCAGGGTAACAGGAGAGACCCAGTACTTC. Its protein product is CASRVTGETQYF.

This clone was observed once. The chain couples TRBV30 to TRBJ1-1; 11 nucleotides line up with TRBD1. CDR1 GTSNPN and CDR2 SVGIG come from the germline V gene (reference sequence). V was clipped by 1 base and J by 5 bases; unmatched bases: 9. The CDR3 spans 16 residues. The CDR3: CAWSGGTGGGRTEAFF. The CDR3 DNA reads TGTGCCTGGAGTGGCGGGACAGGGGGTGGGAGGACTGAAGCTTTCTTT. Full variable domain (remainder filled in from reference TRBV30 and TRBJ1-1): SQTIHQWPATLVQPVGSPLSLECTVEGTSNPNLYWYRQAAGRGLQLLFYSVGIGQISSEVPQNLSASRPQDRQFILSSKKLLLSDSGFYLCAWSGGTGGGRTEAFFGQGTRLTVV.

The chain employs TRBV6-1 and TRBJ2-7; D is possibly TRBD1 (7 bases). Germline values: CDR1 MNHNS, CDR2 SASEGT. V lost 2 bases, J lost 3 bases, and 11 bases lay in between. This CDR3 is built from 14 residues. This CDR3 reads CASSESGGIYEQYF. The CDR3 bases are TGTGCCAGCAGTGAATCAGGGGGGATCTACGAGCAGTACTTC.

The CDR3 bases are TGTGCTAGTGGTTTTCTAGCGGGGATGAGGACGACCACCCACAACACCGGGGAGCTGTTTTTT. It specifies CASGFLAGMRTTTHNTGELFF. The chain carries TRBV12-5 and TRBJ2-2; 9 bases line up with TRBD2. There are 21 residues in the CDR3. J gave up 2 bases and V 3 bases, and 19 bases lay outside the gene matches. From germline, CDR1 is LGHNT and CDR2 FRNRAP.

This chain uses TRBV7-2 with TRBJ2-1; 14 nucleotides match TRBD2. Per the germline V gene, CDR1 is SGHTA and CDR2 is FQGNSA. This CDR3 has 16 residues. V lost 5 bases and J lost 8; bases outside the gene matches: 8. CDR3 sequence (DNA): TGTGCCAGCAGCGGCCGGACTAGCGGGAGGTCTGATGAGCAGTTCTTC. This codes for CASSGRTSGRSDEQFF.

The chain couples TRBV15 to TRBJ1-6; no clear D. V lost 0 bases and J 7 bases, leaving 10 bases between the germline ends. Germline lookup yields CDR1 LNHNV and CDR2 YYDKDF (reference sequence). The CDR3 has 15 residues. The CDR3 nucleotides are TGTGCCACCAGCAGAGATTCAGGACGAAATTCACCCCTCCACTTT. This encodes CATSRDSGRNSPLHF.

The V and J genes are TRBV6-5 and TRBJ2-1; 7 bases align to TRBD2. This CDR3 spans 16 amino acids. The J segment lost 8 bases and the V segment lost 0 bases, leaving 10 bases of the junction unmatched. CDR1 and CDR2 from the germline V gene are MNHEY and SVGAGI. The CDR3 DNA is TGTGCCAGCAGTTACTCGCCAAGCGGGAAAAGGGATGAGCAGTTCTTC. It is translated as CASSYSPSGKRDEQFF.

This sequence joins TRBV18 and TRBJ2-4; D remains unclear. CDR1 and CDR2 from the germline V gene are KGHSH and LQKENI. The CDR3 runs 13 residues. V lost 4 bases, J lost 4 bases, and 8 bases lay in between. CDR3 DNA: TGTGCCAGCTCACTAGATATGAAAAACATTCAGTACTTC. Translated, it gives CASSLDMKNIQYF.

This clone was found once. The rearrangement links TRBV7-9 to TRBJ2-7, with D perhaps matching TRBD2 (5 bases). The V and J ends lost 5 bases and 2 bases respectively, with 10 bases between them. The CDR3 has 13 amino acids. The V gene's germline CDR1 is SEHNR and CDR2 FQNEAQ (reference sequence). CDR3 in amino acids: CASSLGETYEQYF. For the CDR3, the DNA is TGTGCCAGCAGCCTGGGAGAGACCTACGAGCAGTACTTC.

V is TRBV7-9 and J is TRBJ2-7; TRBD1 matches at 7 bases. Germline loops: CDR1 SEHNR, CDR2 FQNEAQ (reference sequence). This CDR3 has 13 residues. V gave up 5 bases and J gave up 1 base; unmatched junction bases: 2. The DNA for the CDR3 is TGTGCCAGCAGCGGGACAGCTTCCTACGAGCAGTACTTC. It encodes CASSGTASYEQYF. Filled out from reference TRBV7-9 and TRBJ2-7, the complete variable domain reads DTGVSQNPRHKITKRGQNVTFRCDPISEHNRLYWYRQTLGQGPEFLTYFQNEAQLEKSRLLSDRFSAERPKGSFSTLEIQRTEQGDSAMYLCASSGTASYEQYFGPGTRLTVT.

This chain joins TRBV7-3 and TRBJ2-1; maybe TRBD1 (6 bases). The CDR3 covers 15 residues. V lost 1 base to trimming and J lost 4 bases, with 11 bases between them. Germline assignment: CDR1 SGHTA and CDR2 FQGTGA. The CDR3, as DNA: TGTGCCAGCAGCTTAATATGGGGGCCTTACAATGAGCAGTTCTTC. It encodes CASSLIWGPYNEQFF.

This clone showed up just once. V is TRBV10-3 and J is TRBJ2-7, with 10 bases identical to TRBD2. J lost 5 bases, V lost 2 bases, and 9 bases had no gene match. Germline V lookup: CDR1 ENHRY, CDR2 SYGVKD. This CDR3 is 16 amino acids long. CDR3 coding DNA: TGTGCCATCAGTGAGAGGTCGATAGCGGGAGGACACGAGCAGTACTTC. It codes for CAISERSIAGGHEQYF.